This TCR beta chain was observed in a study of T cells in narcolepsy. Per the germline V gene, CDR1 is MDHEN and CDR2 is SYDVKM. The CDR3 sequence is 16 residues long. Measured with immunoSEQ multiplex PCR; TCRdb has only the in-frame clones, and not every one. This sample has about 30,000 clones; 70% to 80% occur once, and the top ten carry over 0.95%. This receptor was taken from a human donor with narcolepsy. The sample was CD45RA- memory CD4+ T cells from PBMCs. This chain connects TRBV28 to TRBJ2-5; 7 bases fit TRBD2. Gene TRBJ2-7 matches the end of the DNA better, so the J call may be wrong. The chain's CDR3 is CASSYPRTSPRYEQYF. DNA for the CDR3: TGTGCCAGCAGTTACCCCCGGACTAGTCCACGCTACGAGCAGTACTTC.